This passage covers 22 T cell receptor beta chains from one sample sequenced in a study of CD8 T cells in Susac syndrome. Random hexamers were used to reverse transcribe an amount of about 0.45 to 1 ug RNA. TCRdb redid the calling of the immunoSEQ multiplex PCR reads with MiXCR, one entry per CDR3 protein. The repertoire holds under 200,000 distinct CDR3 sequences, with approximately 95% as singletons. Sequenced sample: CD4+ T cells from PBMCs. The receptors here all came from a human donor with Susac syndrome.

This clonotype was detected only a few times. The chain links TRBV19 to TRBJ2-3; unclear D gene. Deletions cut 5 bases from V and 2 bases from J, with 8 bases between. This CDR3 has 13 residues. Germline-derived CDR1 and CDR2 are LNHDA and SQIVND (reference sequence). Written as DNA, the CDR3 is TGTGCCAGTAGTCCTGGATCCACAGATACGCAGTATTTT. It translates to CASSPGSTDTQYF.

The chain is built from TRBV29-1 and TRBJ2-3; no firm D call. The CDR3 covers 14 residues. Trimming pared 1 base from V and 4 bases from J, leaving 12 bases between. Germline CDR1 is SQVTM and CDR2 is ANQGSEA. CDR3: CSVEGGSGSDTQYF. In DNA form, the CDR3 reads TGCAGCGTTGAAGGAGGAAGTGGATCAGATACGCAGTATTTT.

V is TRBV3-1 and J is TRBJ1-1; maybe TRBD1 (6 bases). Germline V gene lookup returns CDR1 LGHDT and CDR2 YNNKEL (reference sequence). The CDR3 covers 14 residues. Trimming stripped 3 bases from V and 4 bases from J, with 12 bases between. The CDR3 loop is CASSHTGSGTEAFF. In nucleotides, the CDR3 is TGTGCCAGCAGCCACACAGGGTCAGGCACTGAAGCTTTCTTT.

This chain connects TRBV9 to TRBJ2-1; no reliable D call. The germline V gene encodes CDR1 SGDLS and CDR2 YYNGEE. Trimming shortened V by 3 bases and J by 10 bases, and 8 bases separated the two germline ends. The CDR3 runs to 11 residues. Here the CDR3 reads CASSALEEQFF. For the CDR3, the DNA is TGTGCCAGCAGCGCCCTAGAGGAGCAGTTCTTC.

J is TRBJ1-2 and V is TRBV3-1; no reliable D call. CDR1 is LGHDT and CDR2 is YNNKEL in the germline V gene (reference sequence). The CDR3 is 15 amino acids. V lost 4 bases and J 4 bases, leaving 16 bases between the germline ends. CDR3 nucleotides: TGTGCCAGCAGCCCACAAGACCTCGGCGCCTATGGCTACACCTTC. Residues: CASSPQDLGAYGYTF.

This chain joins TRBV7-2 and TRBJ2-7, with TRBD1 as a possible D gene (6 bases). The CDR3 spans 12 residues. Germline CDR1 SGHTA, CDR2 FQGNSA. V lost 2 bases and J lost 5, with 7 bases in between. The CDR3: CASSLNRDEQYF. CDR3 DNA: TGTGCCAGCAGCTTAAACAGGGACGAGCAGTACTTC. Combining the CDR3 with reference TRBV7-2 and TRBJ2-7 gives the whole variable domain GAGVSQSPSNKVTEKGKDVELRCDPISGHTALYWYRQSLGQGLEFLIYFQGNSAPDKSGLPSDRFSAERTGGSVSTLTIQRTQQEDSAVYLCASSLNRDEQYFGPGTRLTVT.

CDR3 in DNA: TGCAGTGCTAGTCTTATACAGGGCGGACCCGGGGAGCTGTTTTTT. Translated, it gives CSASLIQGGPGELFF. The J gene is TRBJ2-2, the V gene TRBV20-1; tentative D call: TRBD1 (6 bases). The germline gives CDR1 DFQATT, CDR2 SNEGSKA (reference sequence). Trimming removed 3 bases from V and 6 bases from J, with 17 bases in between. There are 15 residues in the CDR3.

Worth noting for this clonotype: The junction does not match germline at one end; this may be a read error. V gene TRBV14 combines with J gene TRBJ1-1; D is undetermined. This CDR3 is built from 14 residues. The germline gives CDR1 SGHDN, CDR2 FVKESK. The CDR3 is CASSQALMNIEAFF. The CDR3 DNA sequence: TGTGCCAGCAGCCAAGCCCTAATGAACATTGAAGCTTTCTTT. The whole variable domain, remainder taken from reference TRBV14 and TRBJ1-1, is EAGVTQFPSHSVIEKGQTVTLRCDPISGHDNLYWYRRVMGKEIKFLLHFVKESKQDESGMPNNRFLAERTGGTYSTLKVQPAELEDSGVYFCASSQALMNIEAFFGQGTRLTVV.

The sample holds one count of this clonotype. The gene calls are TRBV24-1 and TRBJ2-2, with a tentative D call TRBD1 (6 bases). The ends were cut back, 7 bases at V and 4 bases at J, with 12 bases in the middle. Looked up from germline, CDR1 is KGHDR and CDR2 is SFDVKD. This CDR3 has 14 amino acids. CDR3 sequence reads: CATSLTGGTGELFF. CDR3 sequence (DNA): TGTGCCACCAGCCTGACAGGAGGCACCGGGGAGCTGTTTTTT.

This clonotype appeared a single time. This chain connects TRBV11-1 to TRBJ2-1; 10 bases are shared with TRBD1. This CDR3 is 16 amino acids long. Germline assignment: CDR1 SGHAT and CDR2 FQDESV (reference sequence). With V trimmed by 1 base and J by 8 bases, 8 bases remained unmatched. This chain's CDR3 is CASSLGQGAVLDEQFF. CDR3 in DNA: TGTGCCAGCAGCTTAGGACAGGGGGCGGTACTCGATGAGCAGTTCTTC.

This clonotype was counted a few times. The rearrangement joins TRBV30 to TRBJ2-2; 8 bases line up with TRBD1. The CDR3 spans 14 residues. V gave up 4 bases and J gave up 6 bases; unmatched junction bases: 7. From germline, CDR1 is GTSNPN and CDR2 SVGIG (reference sequence). The CDR3 reads CAWTTGGDAGELFF. Written as DNA, the CDR3 is TGTGCCTGGACAACAGGGGGTGATGCCGGGGAGCTGTTTTTT.

The chain uses TRBV10-2 and TRBJ1-6; D gene ambiguous. This CDR3 is 14 amino acids long. Germline V CDR1 and CDR2: WSHSY, SAAADI. V was trimmed by 6 bases and J by 9 bases, leaving 15 bases between them. CDR3 loop: CASRNSDSGSPLHF. The CDR3 region has the DNA TGCGCCAGCAGAAATTCCGATAGCGGTTCACCCCTCCACTTT.

The DNA of the CDR3 is TGCAGTGTGAGGACAGCCTATAATTCACCCCTCCACTTT. This translates into CSVRTAYNSPLHF. V and J are TRBV20-1 and TRBJ1-6, with D possibly matching TRBD1 (6 bases). Germline assignment: CDR1 DFQATT and CDR2 SNEGSKA (reference sequence). Trimming stripped 7 bases from V and 2 bases from J, with 9 bases between. The CDR3 sequence is 13 residues long.

CDR3 amino acids: CASSLTGANTGELFF. In DNA, the CDR3 is TGTGCCAGCAGCCTTACAGGGGCGAACACCGGGGAGCTGTTTTTT. The rearrangement uses TRBV7-9 and TRBJ2-2; 7 bases match TRBD1. Germline V gives CDR1 SEHNR, CDR2 FQNEAQ (reference sequence). Unmatched junction bases numbered 3, after V lost 5 bases and J lost 0 bases. The CDR3 is 15 residues long.

In this sample, this clonotype turned up once. The J gene is TRBJ2-4, the V gene TRBV12-3 or TRBV12-4; no firm D call. The CDR3 runs to 14 residues. The V gene lost 5 bases and the J gene lost 4 bases, with 12 bases spanning the gap. The CDR3 DNA reads as TGTGCCAGCAGTACCTACGGCCTGAAAAACATTCAGTACTTC. Translation: CASSTYGLKNIQYF.

The V call is TRBV9, the J call TRBJ2-3; the match to TRBD2 covers 10 bases. This CDR3 comprises 15 residues. V lost 7 bases and J lost 1; bases outside the gene matches: 6. Looked up from germline, CDR1 is SGDLS and CDR2 is YYNGEE. This chain's CDR3 is CASSSGGTGTDTQYF. In DNA, the CDR3 is TGTGCCAGCTCTAGCGGGGGCACTGGCACAGATACGCAGTATTTT. Full variable domain (remainder filled in from reference TRBV9 and TRBJ2-3): DSGVTQTPKHLITATGQRVTLRCSPRSGDLSVYWYQQSLDQGLQFLIQYYNGEERAKGNILERFSAQQFPDLHSELNLSSLELGDSALYFCASSSGGTGTDTQYFGPGTRLTVL.

J is TRBJ1-2 and V is TRBV30; D uncertain. This CDR3 has 14 amino acids. The V end lost 1 base, the J end lost 8 bases, and 17 bases lay between the germline ends. CDR1 is GTSNPN, CDR2 SVGIG, per germline (reference sequence). CDR3 nucleotides: TGTGCCTGGAGTGAAGGGCTCCGCCTGGGCGGCTACACCTTC. This sequence encodes CAWSEGLRLGGYTF. The full variable domain, with the rest looked up from reference TRBV30 and TRBJ1-2, is SQTIHQWPATLVQPVGSPLSLECTVEGTSNPNLYWYRQAAGRGLQLLFYSVGIGQISSEVPQNLSASRPQDRQFILSSKKLLLSDSGFYLCAWSEGLRLGGYTFGSGTRLTVV.

The rearrangement links TRBV2 to TRBJ2-1, with D tentatively TRBD2 (5 bases). Germline assignment: CDR1 SNHLY and CDR2 FYNNEI. The V end lost 11 bases, the J end lost 0 bases, and 11 bases lay between the germline ends. The CDR3 covers 13 residues. The CDR3 DNA reads as TGTGCCCCTAGAGCGGCCTCCTACAATGAGCAGTTCTTC. Translating gives CAPRAASYNEQFF.

The chain combines TRBV28 with TRBJ2-7; TRBD1 is a possible D gene (6 bases). Germline V gene lookup returns CDR1 MDHEN and CDR2 SYDVKM. The CDR3 spans 14 residues. V was cut by 1 base and J by 6 bases, with 13 bases left in between. CDR3 sequence (DNA): TGTGCCAGCAGTTTATATCAGGGGTCGGTCGAGCAGTACTTC. This codes for CASSLYQGSVEQYF. The full variable domain, completed using reference TRBV28 and TRBJ2-7, is DVKVTQSSRYLVKRTGEKVFLECVQDMDHENMFWYRQDPGLGLRLIYFSYDVKMKEKGDIPEGYSVSREKKERFSLILESASTNQTSMYLCASSLYQGSVEQYFGPGTRLTVT.

The chain combines TRBV30 with TRBJ1-6; TRBD1 aligns across 9 bases. The CDR3 runs to 13 residues. Germline V gives CDR1 GTSNPN, CDR2 SVGIG (reference sequence). J was trimmed by 7 bases and V by 6 bases; bases with no gene match: 4. The CDR3 sequence: CACRTGANSPLHF. The CDR3 DNA reads as TGTGCCTGTCGGACAGGGGCAAATTCACCCCTCCACTTT.

The rearrangement joins TRBV5-6 to TRBJ2-3; 11 bases map to TRBD1. Germline V gene data show CDR1 as SGHDT and CDR2 as YYEEEE. With V trimmed by 3 bases and J by 3 bases, 3 bases remained unmatched. This CDR3 comprises 15 residues. CDR3 amino acids: CASSSGTGGTDTQYF. CDR3 nucleotides: TGTGCCAGCAGCTCCGGGACAGGGGGAACAGATACGCAGTATTTT.

This CDR3 reads CASSQVRGGTGTDTQYF. The CDR3 bases are TGCGCCAGCAGCCAAGTCCGGGGGGGGACCGGCACAGATACGCAGTATTTT. The chain combines TRBV4-3 with TRBJ2-3, with 8 bases lining up with TRBD2. The CDR3 consists of 17 residues. J lost 1 base, V lost 1 base, and 7 bases had no gene match. The germline gives CDR1 LGHNA, CDR2 YSLEER.